The clone carrying this T cell receptor (beta chain) came up a few times. The junction departs from germline at one end; a sequencing error may be responsible. Looked up from germline, CDR1 is SGHAT and CDR2 is FQNNGV. The CDR3 is 18 residues long. Specified treatment: randomized to nivolumab then ipilimumab (arm A) or the reverse (arm B). PBMC sorting kept live CD3+CD8+ cells without CD19 or CD56. The data were produced by immunoSEQ multiplex PCR, yet TCRdb's version contains in-frame clones alone and is incomplete. Altogether around 11,000 clones are present, about two thirds being singletons, with the ten largest covering under 30%. The sample comes from a study of sequential checkpoint blockade in melanoma. In the study overall: Arm A got nivolumab then ipilimumab; arm B the reverse, 1:1. Both treatment sequences were followed by maintenance nivolumab.

This receptor was obtained from a human donor with melanoma. The sequencing used CD8+ T cells sorted from blood (inferred from file names), collected from a patient given nivolumab and ipilimumab in sequence. This chain uses TRBV11-2 with TRBJ2-6, with 10 nucleotides matching TRBD1. CDR3 in DNA: TGCGCCAGCAGCCTGAAAGGACAGGGGGAGGTTGGGGCCAACGTCCTGACTTTC. Translating it yields CASSLKGQGEVGANVLTF.